Included here is one TCR beta chain sequence, with context. At one end the junction does not follow the germline gene, possibly because of a read error. MiXCR was used by TCRdb to re-call the PCR reads. The data hold roughly 53,000 clones, with 20% to 25% observed a single time. The data were obtained in a study of metastatic and nonmetastatic thyroid tumors. Each patient went into thyroid surgery without having received any treatment. This CDR3 comprises 16 residues. CDR1 MDHEN and CDR2 SYDVKM come from the germline V gene. The V call is TRBV28, the J call TRBJ2-3; 12 bases are a match to TRBD2. The clonotype comes from a female donor with papillary thyroid cancer or a benign thyroid nodule (not recorded which). Some clones in this sample may be carry-over from other donors' samples. The sequencing sample was made of blood. CDR3 DNA: TGTGGTAGCGGATCTAGCGGGAGGGCAGGCACAGGTACGCAGTATTTT. Amino acid sequence: CGSGSSGRAGTGTQYF.